The 31 T cell receptor beta chains in this list originate from one sample, sequenced in a study of control samples from healthy donors and cancer patients. Using immunoSEQ multiplex PCR, the repertoire was profiled, and TCRdb retains in-frame clones only, with some absent. Altogether about 75,000 clones are present, about 80% being singletons, with the ten largest covering about 15%. Sequenced material: blood. The origin of the receptors is a middle-aged man in good health.

CDR3 in amino acids: CASGSRTPEGTQYF. Written as DNA, the CDR3 is TGTGCCAGCGGAAGCAGGACGCCGGAGGGGACCCAGTACTTC. This rearrangement joins TRBV2 to TRBJ2-5; possibly TRBD2 for D (6 bases). The germline V gene encodes CDR1 SNHLY and CDR2 FYNNEI. The CDR3 is made up of 14 amino acids. V was pared by 8 bases and J by 7 bases, with 20 bases between.

V gene TRBV5-4 combines with J gene TRBJ2-2; maybe TRBD1 (6 bases). V was pared by 3 bases and J by 6 bases, with 9 bases between. Looked up from germline, CDR1 is SGHNT and CDR2 is YYREEE (reference sequence). This CDR3 spans 13 amino acids. The CDR3 sequence is CASSYREAGELFF. CDR3 DNA sequence: TGTGCCAGCAGCTACAGGGAAGCCGGGGAGCTGTTTTTT.

This sequence joins TRBV15 and TRBJ1-1; TRBD1 aligns across 9 bases. The CDR3 loop spans 14 amino acids. V dropped 5 bases and J dropped 4; count of bases not matched to a gene: 5. The germline CDR1 and CDR2 sequences are LNHNV and YYDKDF (reference sequence). In DNA form, the CDR3 reads TGTGCCACCAGCTGGACGGACAGGGGCACTGAAGCTTTCTTT. Protein: CATSWTDRGTEAFF.

This clone has just a few counts. The CDR3, as DNA: TGTGCCAGCAGCAACATTAGGCGGGAGGGCCGGGAGGAGCAGTACTTC. Its protein product is CASSNIRREGREEQYF. The gene calls are TRBV21-1 and TRBJ2-7; the table assigns TRBD2, which was not confirmed against the DNA. TRBV21-1 is described as a pseudogene. The CDR3 totals 16 residues.

Only a few counts were recorded for this clone. CDR3 sequence reads: CASKSGRASHNEQFF. In nucleotides, the CDR3 is TGTGCCAGCAAATCCGGGAGGGCGTCTCACAATGAGCAGTTCTTC. The chain employs TRBV7-9 and TRBJ2-1, with 8 nucleotides matching TRBD2. Germline CDR1 reads SEHNR; CDR2 reads FQNEAQ (reference sequence). The CDR3 runs 15 residues. V lost 7 bases, J lost 5 bases, and 10 bases stayed unmatched.

This clone has only a few counts. The rearrangement joins TRBV9 to TRBJ1-1; D is unclear. From germline, CDR1 is SGDLS and CDR2 YYNGEE. This CDR3 comprises 14 residues. V was cut by 4 bases and J by 1 base, with 11 bases left in between. This CDR3 reads CASSSSFGNTEAFF. The CDR3 DNA reads as TGTGCCAGCAGCTCCTCGTTCGGGAACACTGAAGCTTTCTTT.

This chain uses TRBV20-1 with TRBJ2-1; 7 positions match TRBD2. CDR3 size: 11 residues. Germline values: CDR1 DFQATT, CDR2 SNEGSKA (reference sequence). With 7 bases clipped from V and 10 bases from J, the junction kept 7 bases outside the gene matches. The CDR3 loop reads CSVQAGSEQFF. CDR3 DNA: TGCAGTGTTCAAGCGGGATCCGAGCAGTTCTTC.

This clone was counted a single time. The V and J genes are TRBV30 and TRBJ1-5; the match to TRBD1 covers 7 bases. V was clipped by 2 bases and J by 5 bases; unmatched bases: 9. The germline gives CDR1 GTSNPN, CDR2 SVGIG (reference sequence). The CDR3 spans 15 residues. The CDR3 spells CAWSYSGQSDQPQHF. The CDR3 DNA reads TGTGCCTGGAGTTACTCGGGACAGAGTGATCAGCCCCAGCATTTT.

The V call is TRBV12-5, the J call TRBJ2-3; D is possibly TRBD1 or TRBD2 (5 bases each). Germline V gene sequence: CDR1 LGHNT, CDR2 FRNRAP. This CDR3 has 15 amino acids. Between the trimmed V and J ends, which lost 6 bases and 0 bases, there was a span of 13 bases. The CDR3 bases are TGTGCTAGTGGGGGTTCCCGGGGCAGCACAGATACGCAGTATTTT. Translating gives CASGGSRGSTDTQYF.

J is TRBJ2-2 and V is TRBV4-3; 7 bases map to TRBD2. The germline CDR1 and CDR2 sequences are LGHNA and YSLEER. This CDR3 region has 14 residues. Trimming at V came to 6 bases and at J to 1 base, leaving 2 bases not matched to a gene. The CDR3: CASRTSENTGELFF. DNA for the CDR3: TGCGCCAGCAGAACTAGCGAGAACACCGGGGAGCTGTTTTTT.

The chain links TRBV18 to TRBJ1-6, with D possibly being TRBD1 (5 bases). The CDR3 has 15 residues. CDR1 and CDR2 from the germline V gene are KGHSH and LQKENI. Trimming shortened V by 3 bases and J by 7 bases, and 13 bases separated the two germline ends. The CDR3 sequence: CASSPSAGANSPLHF. In DNA, the CDR3 is TGTGCCAGCTCACCCTCAGCCGGGGCGAATTCACCCCTCCACTTT.

The chain couples TRBV11-2 to TRBJ2-1; TRBD1 matches 7 bases. The CDR3 is made up of 15 amino acids. J lost 10 bases, V lost 5 bases, and 14 bases had no gene match. CDR1 and CDR2 from the germline V gene are SGHAT and FQNNGV. The CDR3, as DNA: TGTGCCAGCAGCGCGGGTCCCGACAGGGCCGGCGAGCAGTTCTTC. Amino acid sequence: CASSAGPDRAGEQFF.

The gene calls are TRBV7-6 and TRBJ2-7; D could derive from TRBD1 or TRBD2 (7 bases each). Germline CDR1 reads SGHVS; CDR2 reads FNYEAQ. The V and J ends lost 5 bases and 0 bases respectively, with 14 bases between them. The CDR3 sequence is 15 residues long. The CDR3 sequence is CASSLQGGSSYEQYF. The CDR3 nucleotides are TGTGCCAGCAGCCTGCAGGGGGGGAGCTCCTACGAGCAGTACTTC.

The V gene is TRBV3-1 (or the pseudogene TRBV3-2), the J gene TRBJ1-3; perhaps TRBD1 as D (6 bases). The CDR3 consists of 14 residues. In germline, CDR1 is LGHDT, CDR2 YNNKEL (reference sequence). Trimming shortened V by 6 bases and J by 4 bases, and 13 bases separated the two germline ends. The CDR3 DNA reads as TGTGCCAGCAGTGGGGGCCATGGGGGAAACACCATATATTTT. It encodes CASSGGHGGNTIYF.

In its sample, this clone was seen once. The chain carries TRBV29-1 and TRBJ2-5; 10 positions match TRBD1. Germline loops: CDR1 SQVTM, CDR2 ANQGSEA. This CDR3 contains 12 residues. With 8 bases clipped from V and 4 bases from J, the junction kept 4 bases outside the gene matches. CDR3 in DNA: TGCAGCCCACGGGACAGGGGAGAGACCCAGTACTTC. It yields the protein CSPRDRGETQYF.

The chain combines TRBV11-2 with TRBJ1-2; D is possibly TRBD1 (5 bases). The germline gives CDR1 SGHAT, CDR2 FQNNGV. The CDR3 extends over 14 amino acids. V lost 1 base, J lost 2 bases, and 8 bases lay in between. The CDR3, as DNA: TGTGCCAGCAGCTTAGGCGGGGGAAACTATGGCTACACCTTC. It encodes CASSLGGGNYGYTF. Full variable domain (remainder filled in from reference TRBV11-2 and TRBJ1-2): EAGVAQSPRYKIIEKRQSVAFWCNPISGHATLYWYQQILGQGPKLLIQFQNNGVVDDSQLPKDRFSAERLKGVDSTLKIQPAKLEDSAVYLCASSLGGGNYGYTFGSGTRLTVV.

The chain joins TRBV27 to TRBJ1-2; D is uncertain. The CDR3 sequence is 13 residues long. Trimming took 5 bases from V and 5 from J, leaving 12 bases between them. Germline V gene lookup returns CDR1 MNHEY and CDR2 SMNVEV (reference sequence). The CDR3 nucleotides are TGTGCCAGCAGTCAACGGAGCAGTTATGGCTACACCTTC. Protein: CASSQRSSYGYTF.

This clone was seen once. This chain connects TRBV18 to TRBJ1-2; a possible D gene is TRBD1 (6 bases). Germline values: CDR1 KGHSH, CDR2 LQKENI. There are 16 residues in the CDR3. The ends were cut back, 6 bases at V and 2 bases at J, with 19 bases in the middle. CDR3 in amino acids: CASSTLGPGGNYGYTF. In DNA, the CDR3 is TGTGCCAGCTCCACCCTCGGGCCCGGGGGCAACTATGGCTACACCTTC.

This clone was counted a few times. The chain links TRBV29-1 to TRBJ2-1; unclear D gene. Germline V lookup: CDR1 SQVTM, CDR2 ANQGSEA. The CDR3 is 13 residues long. The V and J ends lost 7 bases and 2 bases respectively, with 12 bases between them. In DNA form, the CDR3 reads TGCAGCGGGGATGGAACAGCCTACAATGAGCAGTTCTTC. Encoded protein: CSGDGTAYNEQFF.

V and J are TRBV5-6 and TRBJ1-6; 7 bases map to TRBD1. Trimming removed 3 bases from V and 9 bases from J; junction bases left unmatched: 12. The CDR3 length is 16 residues. Germline CDR1 and CDR2: SGHDT and YYEEEE. The CDR3 loop reads CASSWEITGEGSPLHF. CDR3 nucleotides: TGTGCCAGCAGCTGGGAGATTACAGGGGAAGGTTCACCCCTCCACTTT.

Here the CDR3 reads CASAGTDQETQYF. The CDR3 region has the DNA TGCGCCAGCGCCGGGACGGACCAAGAGACCCAGTACTTC. The chain couples TRBV5-1 to TRBJ2-5, with D possibly being TRBD1 or TRBD2 (5 bases each). The V end was cut by 7 bases, the J end by 0 bases, with 10 bases between. Germline values: CDR1 SGHRS, CDR2 YFSETQ. This CDR3 has 13 amino acids. Looking up the rest from reference TRBV5-1 and TRBJ2-5 gives the full variable domain: KAGVTQTPRYLIKTRGQQVTLSCSPISGHRSVSWYQQTPGQGLQFLFEYFSETQRNKGNFPGRFSGRQFSNSRSEMNVSTLELGDSALYLCASAGTDQETQYFGPGTRLLVL.

The chain joins TRBV9 to TRBJ2-3, with TRBD2 identical over 15 bases. V was clipped by 4 bases and J by 6 bases; unmatched bases: 21. The CDR3 covers 21 residues. CDR1 SGDLS and CDR2 YYNGEE come from the germline V gene. CDR3 region: CASSQPVGVGLAGGPSDTQYF. CDR3 in DNA: TGTGCCAGCAGCCAGCCGGTGGGGGTCGGACTAGCGGGAGGGCCCTCGGATACGCAGTATTTT. Filled out from reference TRBV9 and TRBJ2-3, the complete variable domain reads DSGVTQTPKHLITATGQRVTLRCSPRSGDLSVYWYQQSLDQGLQFLIQYYNGEERAKGNILERFSAQQFPDLHSELNLSSLELGDSALYFCASSQPVGVGLAGGPSDTQYFGPGTRLTVL.

In this sample, this clone turned up once. The rearrangement uses TRBV4-2 and TRBJ2-1; TRBD2 aligns across 9 bases. Germline-derived CDR1 and CDR2 are LGHNA and YNFKEQ. The CDR3 contains 18 residues. Trimming cost V 4 bases and J 6 bases; bases outside gene matches: 16. In nucleotides, the CDR3 is TGTGCCAGCAGCCCCACAGCACTAGCGGGCCGAAAACGCAATGAGCAGTTCTTC. This gives the protein CASSPTALAGRKRNEQFF.

The chain uses TRBV28 and TRBJ2-5, with a tentative D call TRBD2 (6 bases). With 4 bases removed from V and 5 bases from J, the gap between germline ends came to 23 bases. Per the germline V gene, CDR1 is MDHEN and CDR2 is SYDVKM. This CDR3 region has 17 residues. CDR3 in DNA: TGTGCCAGCAGTTCTTCTGCTAGCGTTAAAAGGTTGGAGACCCAGTACTTC. Its translation: CASSSSASVKRLETQYF. The entire variable domain, with the rest obtained from reference TRBV28 and TRBJ2-5, is as follows: DVKVTQSSRYLVKRTGEKVFLECVQDMDHENMFWYRQDPGLGLRLIYFSYDVKMKEKGDIPEGYSVSREKKERFSLILESASTNQTSMYLCASSSSASVKRLETQYFGPGTRLLVL.

This chain uses TRBV28 with TRBJ1-2; TRBD1 aligns across 7 bases. With 8 bases clipped from V and 6 bases from J, the junction kept 21 bases outside the gene matches. Germline CDR1 and CDR2: MDHEN and SYDVKM. This CDR3 has 17 amino acids. The CDR3 DNA follows: TGTGCCAGCGGCTCCCGGGACAGCATATCCGAGATCGATGGCTACACCTTC. Protein product: CASGSRDSISEIDGYTF.

The chain is built from TRBV2 and TRBJ1-5; 7 bases fit TRBD1. With V trimmed by 6 bases and J by 3 bases, 8 bases remained unmatched. This CDR3 has 15 amino acids. The V gene's germline CDR1 is SNHLY and CDR2 FYNNEI. The CDR3 DNA reads TGTGCCAGCAGAGGACAGGTTTACTACAATCAGCCCCAGCATTTT. The encoded protein is CASRGQVYYNQPQHF.

V gene TRBV4-1 combines with J gene TRBJ2-1; 7 bases are a match to TRBD2. The V segment lost 0 bases and the J segment 9 bases; nucleotides outside the gene matches: 14. Germline V gene data show CDR1 as MGHRA and CDR2 as YSYEKL. The CDR3 has 17 residues. CDR3 protein: CASSQDYPGGRNGEQFF. DNA for the CDR3: TGCGCCAGCAGCCAAGATTATCCGGGCGGGAGAAATGGTGAGCAGTTCTTC.

The chain couples TRBV4-2 to TRBJ2-7; 7 nucleotides match TRBD1. Per the germline V gene, CDR1 is LGHNA and CDR2 is YNFKEQ. The CDR3 is made up of 16 amino acids. The trim removed 1 base at V and 3 bases at J, leaving 9 bases unmatched. The CDR3 sequence is CASSQGEADRDYEQYF. DNA for the CDR3: TGTGCCAGCAGCCAAGGGGAAGCAGACAGGGACTACGAGCAGTACTTC.

The chain recombines TRBV19 with TRBJ1-5; D not resolved. V shed 6 bases and J shed 7 bases, with 10 bases lying between them. CDR3 length: 12 amino acids. CDR1 is LNHDA, CDR2 SQIVND, per germline (reference sequence). The DNA of the CDR3 is TGTGCCAGTAGATGGGTGGGGCAGCCCCAGCATTTT. Residues: CASRWVGQPQHF.

This clone was counted once. The CDR3 loop is CASSLQWYGTGDFF. CDR3 bases: TGTGCCAGCAGCTTGCAATGGTATGGGACAGGGGACTTCTTT. The chain carries TRBV5-7 and TRBJ1-1; 10 bases are a match to TRBD1. TRBV5-7 is treated as an ORF (open reading frame) with a function not yet certain. The CDR3 is 14 amino acids. Trimming removed 1 base from V and 14 bases from J; junction bases left unmatched: 11.

The V call is TRBV5-5, the J call TRBJ2-3; TRBD2 matches at 15 bases. Germline V gene data show CDR1 as SGHKS and CDR2 as YYEKEE (reference sequence). The CDR3 sequence is 19 residues long. Unmatched junction bases numbered 16, after V lost 6 bases and J lost 5 bases. CDR3 bases: TGTGCCAGCAAACCTGGGACTAGCGGGAGGATTGAAGTAGGAGATACGCAGTATTTT. Translated, it gives CASKPGTSGRIEVGDTQYF.